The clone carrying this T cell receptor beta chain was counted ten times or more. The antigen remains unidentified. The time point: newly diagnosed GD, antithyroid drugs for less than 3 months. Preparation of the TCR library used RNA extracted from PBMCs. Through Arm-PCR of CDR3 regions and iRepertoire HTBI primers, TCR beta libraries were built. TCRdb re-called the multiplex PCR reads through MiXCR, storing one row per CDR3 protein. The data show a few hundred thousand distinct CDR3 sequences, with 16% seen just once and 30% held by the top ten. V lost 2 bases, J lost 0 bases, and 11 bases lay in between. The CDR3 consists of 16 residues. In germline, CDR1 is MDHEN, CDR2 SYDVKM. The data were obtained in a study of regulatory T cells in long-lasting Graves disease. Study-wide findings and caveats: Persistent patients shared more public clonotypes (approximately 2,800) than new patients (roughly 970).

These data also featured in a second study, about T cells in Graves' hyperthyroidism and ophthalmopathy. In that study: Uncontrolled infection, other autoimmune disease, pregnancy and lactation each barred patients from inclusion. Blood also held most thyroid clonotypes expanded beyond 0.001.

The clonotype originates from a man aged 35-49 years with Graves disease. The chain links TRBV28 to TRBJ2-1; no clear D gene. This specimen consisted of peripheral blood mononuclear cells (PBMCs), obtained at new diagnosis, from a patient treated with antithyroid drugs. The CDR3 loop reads CASSLLWVSSYNEQFF. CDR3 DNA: TGTGCCAGCAGTTTACTATGGGTTAGCTCCTACAATGAGCAGTTCTTC. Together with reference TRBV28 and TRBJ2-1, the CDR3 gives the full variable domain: DVKVTQSSRYLVKRTGEKVFLECVQDMDHENMFWYRQDPGLGLRLIYFSYDVKMKEKGDIPEGYSVSREKKERFSLILESASTNQTSMYLCASSLLWVSSYNEQFFGPGTRLTVL.